The 7 T cell receptor beta chains reported below all come from one sample, sequenced in a study of T-cell memory formation after mild COVID-19. TCRdb analysed the 5' RACE reads with MiXCR anew, one entry per CDR3 protein. The data show about 560,000 distinct CDR3 sequences, roughly 21% seen once. Sequenced sample: PBMCs or a T cell subset sorted from them (not recorded which). Receptors originate from an adult woman who had mild COVID-19 (a few samples of this study predate the infection). Cell type and time point are not known.

Of note for this clonotype: One end of the junction does not line up with germline, which may come from a read error. V and J are TRBV12-3 or TRBV12-4 and TRBJ2-1, with 7 bases matching TRBD2. The CDR3 totals 15 residues. This CDR3 is CASSLAVRAYNEQFF. The CDR3 nucleotides are TGTGCCAGCAGTCTAGCGGTTAGGGCCTACAATGAGCAGTTCTTC.

The table lists this clonotype with a few counts. The rearrangement uses TRBV20-1 and TRBJ2-5; TRBD2 is a possible D gene (7 bases). Germline loops: CDR1 DFQATT, CDR2 SNEGSKA (reference sequence). The CDR3 runs to 14 residues. Trimming shortened V by 3 bases and J by 2 bases, and 13 bases separated the two germline ends. DNA of the CDR3: TGCAGTGCTAGTAAAGGGGGGGTACAAGAGACCCAGTACTTC. Protein: CSASKGGVQETQYF.

The V gene is TRBV29-1, the J gene TRBJ2-1; no firm D call. Between the trimmed V and J ends, which lost 6 bases and 8 bases, there was a span of 8 bases. The CDR3 runs 10 residues. Germline V gives CDR1 SQVTM, CDR2 ANQGSEA. CDR3 coding DNA: TGCAGCGTGAGGTTGCATGAGCAGTTCTTC. Its translation: CSVRLHEQFF.

The chain joins TRBV7-8 to TRBJ1-2, with TRBD1 identical over 7 bases. Germline trimming cut 5 bases from V and 3 bases from J; bases unmatched to any gene: 6. Germline CDR1 reads SGHVS; CDR2 reads FQNEAQ. The CDR3 has 14 residues. The CDR3 region has the DNA TGTGCCAGCAGCCGCACCGACAGGGACTATGGCTACACCTTC. The encoded protein is CASSRTDRDYGYTF. Supplemented by reference TRBV7-8 and TRBJ1-2, the full variable domain reads GAGVSQSPRYKVAKRGQDVALRCDPISGHVSLFWYQQALGQGPEFLTYFQNEAQLDKSGLPSDRFFAERPEGSVSTLKIQRTQQEDSAVYLCASSRTDRDYGYTFGSGTRLTVV.

This clonotype was seen only a few times. The gene calls are TRBV6-6 and TRBJ2-2; D perhaps matches TRBD2 (6 bases). CDR1 MNHNY and CDR2 SVGAGI come from the germline V gene (reference sequence). Deletions cut 7 bases from V and 4 bases from J, with 19 bases between. The length of the CDR3 is 16 residues. The CDR3 reads CASTFLVGEVTGELFF. The CDR3 nucleotides are TGTGCCAGCACCTTTTTGGTGGGGGAGGTCACCGGGGAGCTGTTTTTT.

This clonotype was seen a handful of times. The chain carries TRBV19 and TRBJ1-2; 7 bases are shared with TRBD1. The CDR3 has 13 amino acids. From germline, CDR1 is LNHDA and CDR2 SQIVND (reference sequence). The V and J ends lost 10 bases and 4 bases, in that order; junction bases with no gene match: 9. The CDR3 is CATGDRYLYGYTF. The CDR3 DNA sequence: TGTGCCACCGGGGACAGATACCTCTATGGCTACACCTTC.

This clonotype appeared a few times. The rearrangement joins TRBV20-1 to TRBJ2-5; 11 bases map to TRBD2. Germline CDR1 is DFQATT and CDR2 is SNEGSKA (reference sequence). This CDR3 is built from 15 residues. V gave up 1 base and J gave up 3 bases; unmatched junction bases: 4. For the CDR3, the DNA is TGCAGTGCTAGAGTAGTAGCGGGGGGGAAAGAGACCCAGTACTTC. Translation: CSARVVAGGKETQYF.